The clone carrying this T cell receptor beta chain turned up a few times. The antigen remains unidentified. These data originate in a study of response to subunit inactivated influenza vaccine. General study results and limits: With each seasonal influenza vaccination, the authors suggested, few new T cells are recruited.

The CDR3 has 16 amino acids. Germline-derived CDR1 and CDR2 are SGHTA and FQGNSA. V was pared by 5 bases and J by 2 bases, with 18 bases between. TCRdb reprocessed the RT-PCR reads via MiXCR and lists one record per CDR3 protein. Of hundreds of thousands of distinct CDR3 sequences listed, more than 11% are singletons. This rearrangement joins TRBV7-2 to TRBJ1-1; maybe TRBD1 (6 bases). The specimen comprised PBMCs from blood, sampled around two weeks before vaccination. This TCR derives from a man over 45 who received an inactivated influenza vaccine. The CDR3 DNA is TGTGCCAGCAGCCTAAGACAGGTTTCGAGTAACACTGAAGCTTTCTTT. As protein: CASSLRQVSSNTEAFF.